The T cell receptor (beta chain) under discussion was sequenced for a study of T cell responses to AZD1222 COVID-19 vaccine. Regarding this clone: The antigen remains undetermined.

The V and J ends lost 2 bases and 6 bases, in that order; junction bases with no gene match: 4. The germline CDR1 and CDR2 sequences are MNHEY and SVGAGI. The CDR3 runs to 14 residues. Profiling relied on immunoSEQ multiplex PCR, and the TCRdb table lists in-frame clones only, not all of them. This table has 95,000 to 150,000 clones, around 94% appearing once. The study's findings and limits: The sample set comprised mostly white British donors with more females, and clonal diversity was possibly underestimated. At baseline, seropositivity was found in only five or six AZD1222 recipients. The study found Spike-specific TCR breadth and depth rose after two AZD1222 doses. CD4 TCRs associated with vaccination spanned spike, dominating at 160-218 and 743-854.

Sequencing was performed on peripheral blood, taken on day 0 of AZD1222 vaccination. This chain uses TRBV6-5 with TRBJ1-1; 9 positions agree with TRBD1. This TCR derives from an adult in good health. DNA of the CDR3: TGTGCCAGCAGTTACACGGACAGGGGATCTGAAGCTTTCTTT. Protein: CASSYTDRGSEAFF.